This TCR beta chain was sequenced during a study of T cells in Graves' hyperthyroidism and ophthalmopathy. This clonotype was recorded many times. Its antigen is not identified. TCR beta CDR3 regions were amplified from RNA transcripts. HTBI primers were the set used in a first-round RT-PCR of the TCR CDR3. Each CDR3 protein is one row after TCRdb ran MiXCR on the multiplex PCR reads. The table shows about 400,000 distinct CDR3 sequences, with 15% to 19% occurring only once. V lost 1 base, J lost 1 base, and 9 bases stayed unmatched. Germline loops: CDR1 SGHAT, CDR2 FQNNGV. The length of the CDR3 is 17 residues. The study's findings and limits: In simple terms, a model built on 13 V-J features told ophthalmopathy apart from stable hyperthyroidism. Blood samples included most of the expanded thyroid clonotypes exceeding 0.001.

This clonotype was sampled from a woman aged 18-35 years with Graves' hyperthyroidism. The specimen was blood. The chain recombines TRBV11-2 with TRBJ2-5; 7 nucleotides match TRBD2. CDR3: CASSLGAGAGVQETQYF. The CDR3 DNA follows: TGTGCCAGCAGCTTAGGGGCAGGCGCGGGAGTCCAAGAGACCCAGTACTTC.